One and the same sample provided the 23 T cell receptor beta chains below, sequenced in a study of blood T cell repertoires in COVID-19. Repertoires were generated with immunoSEQ multiplex PCR, while TCRdb's copy carries only in-frame clones and drops some. The sample shows 200,000 or so clones, around nine tenths of them seen only once. The sample comprised PBMCs or T cells enriched from blood (not recorded which). These receptors were collected from a young man in a cohort exposed to, infected with or recovered from COVID-19 (not recorded which).

CDR3 protein: CASSALAGVVSGELFF. DNA for the CDR3: TGTGCCAGCTCGGCGCTAGCGGGAGTTGTATCCGGGGAGCTGTTTTTT. V usage is TRBV7-6 and J usage is TRBJ2-2; 10 bases line up with TRBD2. This CDR3 has 16 amino acids. Germline loops: CDR1 SGHVS, CDR2 FNYEAQ. The J segment lost 6 bases and the V segment lost 8 bases, leaving 12 bases of the junction unmatched. The variable domain in full, completed from reference TRBV7-6 and TRBJ2-2, reads GAGVSQSPRYKVTKRGQDVALRCDPISGHVSLYWYRQALGQGPEFLTYFNYEAQQDKSGLPNDRFSAERPEGSISTLTIQRTEQRDSAMYRCASSALAGVVSGELFFGEGSRLTVL.

V usage is TRBV27 and J usage is TRBJ2-3; 11 bases agree with TRBD2. J lost 1 base, V lost 6 bases, and 21 bases had no gene match. This CDR3 region has 21 residues. Germline values: CDR1 MNHEY, CDR2 SMNVEV (reference sequence). The CDR3 loop reads CASRGPLAIPGTSGRTDTQYF. The CDR3 nucleotides read TGTGCCAGCAGGGGACCTTTAGCAATCCCGGGGACTAGCGGCCGCACAGATACGCAGTATTTT.

The chain joins TRBV7-9 to TRBJ2-7; perhaps TRBD1 as D (5 bases). Trimming shortened V by 5 bases and J by 0 bases, and 11 bases separated the two germline ends. CDR3 length equals 14 residues. Germline lookup yields CDR1 SEHNR and CDR2 FQNEAQ (reference sequence). The CDR3 nucleotides read TGTGCCAGCAGCCCAGGGATTAGCTCCTACGAGCAGTACTTC. Encoded protein: CASSPGISSYEQYF. Full variable domain (rest looked up from reference TRBV7-9 and TRBJ2-7): DTGVSQNPRHKITKRGQNVTFRCDPISEHNRLYWYRQTLGQGPEFLTYFQNEAQLEKSRLLSDRFSAERPKGSFSTLEIQRTEQGDSAMYLCASSPGISSYEQYFGPGTRLTVT.

The rearrangement joins TRBV21-1 to TRBJ2-7; the tabulated D call, TRBD1, remains unverified against the DNA. TRBV21-1 is deemed a pseudogene. This CDR3 is built from 17 residues. The CDR3 DNA is TGTGCCAGCAGCAATGGGGCCGAGACAGGGGTCTCCTACGAGCAGTACTTC. Translated, it gives CASSNGAETGVSYEQYF.

The V gene is TRBV5-4, the J gene TRBJ2-4, with 7 bases aligning to TRBD2. Germline V CDR1 and CDR2: SGHNT, YYREEE (reference sequence). The V gene end was trimmed by 1 base and the J gene end by 1 base; junction bases not matched to a gene: 5. This CDR3 is built from 16 residues. The CDR3 DNA is TGTGCCAGCAGCTTGTCGGGGGGTAGTGCCAAAAACATTCAGTACTTC. Translating gives CASSLSGGSAKNIQYF.

The chain recombines TRBV4-1 with TRBJ2-1, with 9 bases fitting TRBD2. The CDR3 length is 18 residues. The J segment lost 1 base and the V segment lost 3 bases, leaving 10 bases of the junction unmatched. Germline V gene data show CDR1 as MGHRA and CDR2 as YSYEKL. The CDR3, as DNA: TGCGCCAGCAGCCAGATCGCGGGAGGGCCCGGATCCTACAATGAGCAGTTCTTC. Amino acid sequence: CASSQIAGGPGSYNEQFF.

This clone was counted a single time. The CDR3 DNA sequence: TGTGCCAGCACCTTAGCTAGTAAGAACACTGAAGCTTTCTTT. This sequence encodes CASTLASKNTEAFF. The chain recombines TRBV6-5 with TRBJ1-1; D ambiguous. The CDR3 has 14 amino acids. Trimming took off 7 bases at V and 1 base at J, with 13 bases between the two ends. CDR1 MNHEY and CDR2 SVGAGI come from the germline V gene.

The chain employs TRBV19 and TRBJ2-7; TRBD2 agrees at 16 bases. The J segment lost 5 bases and the V segment lost 3 bases, leaving 4 bases of the junction unmatched. The CDR3 contains 16 residues. The germline V gene has CDR1 LNHDA and CDR2 SQIVND (reference sequence). The CDR3 DNA sequence: TGTGCCAGTAGTATGGGGACTAGCGGGAGGGCCAACGAGCAGTACTTC. Protein: CASSMGTSGRANEQYF.

This chain connects TRBV5-1 to TRBJ2-2; D call uncertain. The V end was cut by 0 bases, the J end by 3 bases, with 9 bases between. Germline CDR1 and CDR2: SGHRS and YFSETQ. The length of the CDR3 is 15 residues. In DNA form, the CDR3 reads TGCGCCAGCAGCTTGGGGGCGTCGTACACCGGGGAGCTGTTTTTT. Encoded protein: CASSLGASYTGELFF.

This chain links TRBV11-1 with TRBJ2-3; 7 nucleotides agree with TRBD1. The length of the CDR3 is 14 residues. Looked up from germline, CDR1 is SGHAT and CDR2 is FQDESV (reference sequence). V lost 2 bases, J lost 4 bases, and 3 bases stayed unmatched. DNA of the CDR3: TGTGCCAGCAGCTTAAGGGGGCTGGCAGATACGCAGTATTTT. Amino acid sequence: CASSLRGLADTQYF. The full variable domain, in which reference TRBV11-1 and TRBJ2-3 provide the parts outside the CDR3, is EAEVAQSPRYKITEKSQAVAFWCDPISGHATLYWYRQILGQGPELLVQFQDESVVDDSQLPKDRFSAERLKGVDSTLKIQPAELGDSAMYLCASSLRGLADTQYFGPGTRLTVL.

This clone was observed a single time. The genes are TRBV28 and TRBJ1-5, with TRBD1 as a possible D gene (5 bases). The CDR3 consists of 16 residues. V was clipped by 1 base and J by 6 bases, with 16 bases between them. CDR1 is MDHEN, CDR2 SYDVKM, per germline. The CDR3 DNA reads TGTGCCAGCAGTTTATTCCGGGGGGAGTATCGTCAGCCCCAGCATTTT. Residues: CASSLFRGEYRQPQHF.

The chain couples TRBV6-5 to TRBJ2-6, with D maybe TRBD1 (6 bases). Trimming pared 6 bases from V and 1 base from J, leaving 7 bases between. Germline values: CDR1 MNHEY, CDR2 SVGAGI. The CDR3 consists of 14 residues. The CDR3, as DNA: TGTGCCAGCAGAGGACAGTCTGGGGCCAACGTCCTGACTTTC. Translating it yields CASRGQSGANVLTF.

CDR3 sequence reads: CASSSTGDSTNYGYTF. The DNA of the CDR3 is TGTGCCAGCAGTTCAACCGGGGACAGTACTAACTATGGCTACACCTTC. This chain connects TRBV28 to TRBJ1-2; 7 bases are shared with TRBD1. Looked up from germline, CDR1 is MDHEN and CDR2 is SYDVKM. Losses at the gene ends were 4 bases for V and 0 bases for J; bases not matched to a gene: 8. This CDR3 has 16 residues.

The genes are TRBV11-2 and TRBJ1-1; 7 nucleotides agree with TRBD1. V lost 5 bases, J lost 6 bases, and 6 bases stayed unmatched. The germline CDR1 and CDR2 sequences are SGHAT and FQNNGV. The CDR3 covers 13 residues. The CDR3 nucleotides are TGTGCCAGCAGCCAAAGGGGGCCCCCTGAAGCTTTCTTT. It codes for CASSQRGPPEAFF.

V gene TRBV28 combines with J gene TRBJ2-7, with 10 bases fitting TRBD2. This CDR3 contains 14 residues. V lost 6 bases and J lost 5; bases outside the gene matches: 7. Germline-derived CDR1 and CDR2 are MDHEN and SYDVKM. The CDR3 region is CASRPGLAIDEQYF. CDR3 coding DNA: TGTGCCAGCAGACCGGGACTAGCGATAGACGAGCAGTACTTC.

This clone has only one observation. The DNA for the CDR3 is TGTGCCATCAGTCTAGCGGGAGGGCCAAACGAGCAGTACTTC. Protein product: CAISLAGGPNEQYF. The chain joins TRBV10-3 to TRBJ2-7, with 12 bases lining up with TRBD2. The J segment lost 5 bases and the V segment lost 5 bases, leaving 4 bases of the junction unmatched. CDR1 is ENHRY, CDR2 SYGVKD, per germline. The CDR3 is made up of 14 amino acids.

The chain couples TRBV7-8 to TRBJ2-5; perhaps TRBD1 as D (6 bases). V lost 6 bases, J lost 0 bases, and 14 bases lay in between. The CDR3 has 15 amino acids. Germline V gene sequence: CDR1 SGHVS, CDR2 FQNEAQ. Here the CDR3 reads CASRHRQADQETQYF. CDR3 DNA: TGTGCCAGCAGGCATAGACAGGCCGACCAAGAGACCCAGTACTTC.

This rearrangement joins TRBV7-8 to TRBJ2-7; TRBD2 might be the D (5 bases). Trimming cost V 1 base and J 6 bases, with 10 bases left between them. The CDR3 runs 13 residues. Germline-derived CDR1 and CDR2 are SGHVS and FQNEAQ. The CDR3 here is CASSLERKGEQYF. In nucleotides, the CDR3 is TGTGCCAGCAGCTTAGAGCGGAAAGGCGAGCAGTACTTC.

The V and J genes are TRBV28 and TRBJ2-7; no firm D call. V was trimmed by 6 bases and J by 4 bases, leaving 13 bases between them. The length of the CDR3 is 13 residues. Per the germline V gene, CDR1 is MDHEN and CDR2 is SYDVKM. This chain's CDR3 is CASRSTLEYEQYF. The CDR3 DNA reads as TGTGCCAGCAGATCGACCCTGGAGTACGAGCAGTACTTC.

In its sample, this clone was seen once. The J gene is TRBJ1-2, the V gene TRBV10-1; a weak D match, TRBD1 (5 bases). CDR3 length: 13 residues. V dropped 2 bases and J dropped 4 bases, with 8 bases sitting between them. The V gene's germline CDR1 is WNHNN and CDR2 SYGVQD (reference sequence). The CDR3 sequence is CASSETGPYGYTF. The CDR3 DNA reads TGCGCCAGCAGTGAGACAGGCCCCTATGGCTACACCTTC.

The chain has TRBV3-1 (or the pseudogene TRBV3-2) and TRBJ1-2; unclear D gene. The CDR3 has 16 amino acids. The V end lost 3 bases, the J end lost 4 bases, and 18 bases lay between the germline ends. The V gene's germline CDR1 is LGHDT and CDR2 YNNKEL (reference sequence). The CDR3 nucleotides are TGTGCCAGCAGCCACGCGGAAGGCGGTTTCTCCTATGGCTACACCTTC. Its translation is CASSHAEGGFSYGYTF.

The chain combines TRBV11-2 with TRBJ1-5; the D gene is possibly TRBD1 (6 bases). The V end was cut by 5 bases, the J end by 0 bases, with 17 bases between. The CDR3 extends over 17 amino acids. Per germline, CDR1 SGHAT and CDR2 FQNNGV. CDR3 residues: CASSHVRGTYSNQPQHF. CDR3 nucleotides: TGTGCCAGCAGCCACGTTAGGGGGACCTATAGCAATCAGCCCCAGCATTTT.

CDR3 DNA: TGTGCCAGCCGACAGGGGTCGTACAATGAGCAGTTCTTC. Its translation is CASRQGSYNEQFF. The rearrangement joins TRBV28 to TRBJ2-1; 8 nucleotides match TRBD1. Germline lookup yields CDR1 MDHEN and CDR2 SYDVKM. The CDR3 spans 13 residues. Trimming cost V 8 bases and J 4 bases; bases outside gene matches: 4.